A few counts support the clone carrying this T cell receptor beta chain. The data are from a study of T-cell memory formation after mild COVID-19. TCRdb redid the calling of the 5' RACE reads with MiXCR, one entry per CDR3 protein. The table has about 300,000 distinct CDR3 sequences, approximately 19% seen once. The V segment lost 7 bases and the J segment 10 bases; nucleotides outside the gene matches: 5. The germline CDR1 and CDR2 sequences are MNHEY and SVGEGT. The CDR3 covers 13 residues. What was sequenced was PBMCs or a T cell subset sorted from them (not recorded which). This chain uses TRBV6-2 or TRBV6-3 with TRBJ1-6, with 9 bases lining up with TRBD1. The TCR sequence derives from a man aged 18 to 29 who had mild COVID-19 (a few samples of this study predate the infection). Cell type and time point are not known. The CDR3 loop is CASTGTGRSPLHF. The DNA of the CDR3 is TGTGCCAGCACCGGGACAGGGAGGTCACCCCTCCACTTT.